Listed here is a single T cell receptor beta chain. The antigen is undetermined. The data stem from a study of T cell responses to AZD1222 COVID-19 vaccine. General study results and limits: Repertoires were sampled only after the peak T cell response. Spike-specific TCR repertoires showed rising breadth and depth after two AZD1222 doses. Vaccine-associated CD4 TCRs ranged over spike, dominating at 160-218 and 743-854.

Deletions cut 5 bases from V and 1 base from J, with 12 bases between. CDR1 and CDR2 (germline): MNHEY, SVGAGI. The CDR3 contains 15 residues. Here immunoSEQ multiplex PCR was the method, and the copy in TCRdb shows in-frame clones only, minus some. In the table there are around 94,000 clones, 88% of which are singletons. The sample was peripheral blood, taken on day 0 of AZD1222 vaccination. The sequence was obtained from an adult in good health. V and J are TRBV6-5 and TRBJ1-5; D is perhaps TRBD1 (6 bases). CDR3 sequence reads: CASSLEGGSNQPQHF. CDR3 coding DNA: TGTGCCAGCAGTCTAGAAGGGGGAAGCAATCAGCCCCAGCATTTT.